Listed here are 17 T cell receptor beta chains from one sample, sequenced in a study of T cell responses to AZD1222 COVID-19 vaccine. Profiling relied on immunoSEQ multiplex PCR, and the TCRdb table lists in-frame clones only, not all of them. Of 130,000 or so clones in the sample, around 89% are singletons; the top ten hold about 3%. The source was peripheral blood, collected on day 0 of AZD1222 vaccination. All receptors derive from an adult in good health.

The chain uses TRBV12-3 or TRBV12-4 and TRBJ2-3; D unclear. This CDR3 spans 13 amino acids. V was pared by 6 bases and J by 0 bases, with 7 bases between. The CDR3, as DNA: TGTGCCAGCAGCAAGGGTAGCACAGATACGCAGTATTTT. Its protein is CASSKGSTDTQYF.

The rearrangement links TRBV19 to TRBJ1-3; a weak D match, TRBD1 (5 bases). The CDR3 runs to 24 residues. V was clipped by 2 bases and J by 0 bases, with 35 bases between them. The germline V gene encodes CDR1 LNHDA and CDR2 SQIVND (reference sequence). DNA of the CDR3: TGTGCCAGTAGTATAAAATACAGGCAAGGGACGACAAGATGGAGGGGCTCCTCTGGAAACACCATATATTTT. Protein: CASSIKYRQGTTRWRGSSGNTIYF. Together with reference TRBV19 and TRBJ1-3, the CDR3 gives the full variable domain: DGGITQSPKYLFRKEGQNVTLSCEQNLNHDAMYWYRQDPGQGLRLIYYSQIVNDFQKGDIAEGYSVSREKKESFPLTVTSAQKNPTAFYLCASSIKYRQGTTRWRGSSGNTIYFGEGSWLTVV.

This clone occurred a few times. The chain carries TRBV4-3 and TRBJ2-2; maybe TRBD1 (6 bases). This CDR3 region has 16 residues. Germline-derived CDR1 and CDR2 are LGHNA and YSLEER. V dropped 2 bases and J dropped 4 bases, with 14 bases sitting between them. DNA for the CDR3: TGCGCCAGCAGCCAACCCGGGACAACCCGCACCGGGGAGCTGTTTTTT. It yields the protein CASSQPGTTRTGELFF.

This clone is a singleton in its sample. The genes are TRBV6-5 and TRBJ2-7; 7 bases are shared with TRBD2. The V gene end was trimmed by 6 bases and the J gene end by 2 bases; junction bases not matched to a gene: 7. CDR1 and CDR2 from the germline V gene are MNHEY and SVGAGI. The length of the CDR3 is 14 residues. The CDR3 loop reads CASSQSGTTYEQYF. Here the CDR3 DNA reads TGTGCCAGCAGCCAATCCGGGACTACCTACGAGCAGTACTTC.

The table lists this clone with a count of one. It may be a read error: a sequence one base away is much more abundant. The chain carries TRBV7-6 and TRBJ2-7; D call uncertain. V dropped 1 base and J dropped 5 bases, with 3 bases sitting between them. The CDR3 is 11 residues long. In germline, CDR1 is SGHVS, CDR2 FNYEAQ. CDR3 loop: CASSLGNEQYF. In nucleotides, the CDR3 is TGTGCCAGCAGCTTAGGCAACGAGCAGTACTTC.

The J gene is TRBJ1-2, the V gene TRBV19; a possible D gene is TRBD1 (6 bases). Per the germline V gene, CDR1 is LNHDA and CDR2 is SQIVND (reference sequence). V was shortened by 4 bases and J by 2 bases, with 11 bases between the two germline ends. This CDR3 spans 14 amino acids. The CDR3 here is CASSRSGVNYGYTF. DNA for the CDR3: TGTGCCAGTAGTAGGTCAGGGGTAAACTATGGCTACACCTTC.

The rearrangement joins TRBV9 to TRBJ2-1, with TRBD2 identical over 8 bases. V shed 4 bases and J 3 bases; nucleotides not matched to a gene: 6. Germline V gene sequence: CDR1 SGDLS, CDR2 YYNGEE. This CDR3 is built from 15 residues. CDR3 nucleotide sequence: TGTGCCAGCAGCCCAAGCGGGGGAAACTACAATGAGCAGTTCTTC. Amino acid sequence: CASSPSGGNYNEQFF.

The chain carries TRBV5-1 and TRBJ1-6; D call uncertain. Germline V gives CDR1 SGHRS, CDR2 YFSETQ. Trimming stripped 4 bases from V and 4 bases from J, with 12 bases between. The CDR3 is 15 residues long. In DNA form, the CDR3 reads TGCGCCAGCAGCACGGACGGAGGATATAATTCACCCCTCCACTTT. Translating it yields CASSTDGGYNSPLHF.

V usage is TRBV6-2 or TRBV6-3 and J usage is TRBJ2-2; D gene uncertain. The ends were cut back, 6 bases at V and 7 bases at J, with 9 bases in the middle. The CDR3 runs 12 residues. Per the germline V gene, CDR1 is MNHEY and CDR2 is SVGEGT. CDR3 bases: TGTGCCAGCAGCTCGACCTACGGGGAGCTGTTTTTT. Encoded protein: CASSSTYGELFF.

The chain recombines TRBV9 with TRBJ1-3; 8 nucleotides line up with TRBD1. J gave up 2 bases and V 2 bases, and 3 bases lay outside the gene matches. There are 15 residues in the CDR3. Per the germline V gene, CDR1 is SGDLS and CDR2 is YYNGEE. The CDR3 loop is CASSVETGAGNTIYF. CDR3 bases: TGTGCCAGCAGCGTCGAGACAGGGGCTGGAAACACCATATATTTT.

The chain combines TRBV7-6 with TRBJ2-5; D remains unclear. This CDR3 is 15 amino acids long. Trimming took 5 bases from V and 2 from J, leaving 15 bases between them. From germline, CDR1 is SGHVS and CDR2 FNYEAQ. The CDR3 bases are TGTGCCAGCAGCCGCCTCGACGTGCGGCAAGAGACCCAGTACTTC. It translates to CASSRLDVRQETQYF.

CDR3 DNA sequence: TGTGCCTGGTCCCGTGGGGTTGGCACAGATACGCAGTATTTT. The encoded protein is CAWSRGVGTDTQYF. V gene TRBV30 combines with J gene TRBJ2-3; D remains unclear. This CDR3 spans 14 amino acids. The germline gives CDR1 GTSNPN, CDR2 SVGIG (reference sequence). V was cut by 5 bases and J by 1 base, with 13 bases left in between.

The rearrangement joins TRBV6-5 to TRBJ2-3; D unclear. This CDR3 spans 14 amino acids. Trimming took 4 bases from V and 0 from J, leaving 8 bases between them. Germline CDR1 and CDR2: MNHEY and SVGAGI. The DNA of the CDR3 is TGTGCCAGCAGTTCCGAGTGGAGCACAGATACGCAGTATTTT. This codes for CASSSEWSTDTQYF.

The chain recombines TRBV18 with TRBJ2-7; D ambiguous. V was pared by 1 base and J by 0 bases, with 7 bases between. Germline assignment: CDR1 KGHSH and CDR2 LQKENI. The CDR3 spans 14 residues. The CDR3 DNA reads TGTGCCAGCTCACCACAAGGTTACTCCTACGAGCAGTACTTC. Residues: CASSPQGYSYEQYF.

The chain is built from TRBV5-1 and TRBJ2-2, with D unresolved. CDR1 is SGHRS, CDR2 YFSETQ, per germline. V dropped 2 bases and J dropped 5 bases, with 4 bases sitting between them. CDR3 length: 12 residues. CDR3 sequence reads: CASSFGTGELFF. CDR3 sequence (DNA): TGCGCCAGCAGCTTTGGAACCGGGGAGCTGTTTTTT.

The V and J genes are TRBV27 and TRBJ2-3; 9 nucleotides agree with TRBD1. J lost 2 bases, V lost 6 bases, and 12 bases had no gene match. In germline, CDR1 is MNHEY, CDR2 SMNVEV (reference sequence). The CDR3 is 17 amino acids. CDR3 amino acids: CASSYRGPGLYTDTQYF. The CDR3 DNA is TGTGCCAGCAGCTACAGGGGGCCAGGCCTATACACAGATACGCAGTATTTT.

V and J are TRBV7-3 and TRBJ2-3, with D perhaps TRBD1 or TRBD2 (6 bases each). Germline lookup yields CDR1 SGHTA and CDR2 FQGTGA. The CDR3 length is 14 residues. Trimming stripped 4 bases from V and 6 bases from J, with 14 bases between. CDR3 DNA: TGTGCCAGCAGCTCAATAGGGGGGCCGGATACGCAGTATTTT. Translation gives CASSSIGGPDTQYF.